Listed here are 11 T cell receptor beta chains from one sample, sequenced in a study of response to subunit inactivated influenza vaccine. Via MiXCR, TCRdb re-called the RT-PCR reads, giving one row per CDR3 protein. Among approximately 500,000 distinct CDR3 sequences listed, roughly 15% were seen once. Sequencing used PBMCs from blood, obtained about 12 days after vaccination. The receptor set was obtained from a man aged 45-65 years who received an inactivated influenza vaccine.

This clonotype occurred many times. V gene TRBV29-1 combines with J gene TRBJ2-7, with D perhaps matching TRBD2 (5 bases). Per germline, CDR1 SQVTM and CDR2 ANQGSEA. Deletions cut 1 base from V and 3 bases from J, with 10 bases between. The CDR3 is 13 residues long. Here the CDR3 reads CSVEAEVDYEQYF. For the CDR3, the DNA is TGCAGCGTTGAAGCGGAGGTAGACTACGAGCAGTACTTC.

This clonotype came up a few times. The chain uses TRBV6-5 and TRBJ2-1, with 8 positions matching TRBD1. The germline V gene has CDR1 MNHEY and CDR2 SVGAGI. The CDR3 extends over 16 amino acids. V shed 4 bases, J shed 1 base, and the junction held 6 bases outside the gene matches. CDR3 sequence: CASSSSGGRSYNEQFF. The CDR3 DNA reads TGTGCCAGCAGTTCATCAGGGGGCAGGTCCTACAATGAGCAGTTCTTC.

CDR3 region: CSASEDAFYNEQFF. CDR3 in DNA: TGCAGTGCTAGCGAGGACGCCTTCTACAATGAGCAGTTCTTC. The chain has TRBV20-1 and TRBJ2-1; D is unclear. Trimming removed 3 bases at V and 3 bases at J, with 12 bases between. The CDR3 is 14 residues long. Germline-derived CDR1 and CDR2 are DFQATT and SNEGSKA (reference sequence).

A few counts support this clonotype. The chain is built from TRBV6-6 and TRBJ1-1, with TRBD1 matching over 8 bases. The CDR3 runs to 13 residues. V was clipped by 6 bases and J by 5 bases; unmatched bases: 5. Germline assignment: CDR1 MNHNY and CDR2 SVGAGI (reference sequence). The CDR3 sequence is CASSAGGGTEAFF. The DNA for the CDR3 is TGTGCCAGCAGCGCAGGGGGCGGGACTGAAGCTTTCTTT.

A word on this clonotype: An end of the junction does not agree with germline; a read error may underlie this. The genes are TRBV10-3 and TRBJ2-2, with TRBD2 matching over 8 bases. Germline V CDR1 and CDR2: ENHRY, SYGVKD. The CDR3 consists of 15 residues. The chain's CDR3 is CAISLTSGGTGELYF. The CDR3 coding sequence is TGTGCCATATCCCTGACCTCGGGGGGGACCGGGGAGCTGTATTTT.

The chain is built from TRBV20-1 and TRBJ2-7, with D possibly matching TRBD2 (5 bases). Looked up from germline, CDR1 is DFQATT and CDR2 is SNEGSKA (reference sequence). The CDR3 is made up of 12 amino acids. Trimming took 3 bases from V and 1 from J, leaving 7 bases between them. CDR3 in amino acids: CSASPGSYEQYF. In DNA, the CDR3 is TGCAGTGCTAGCCCGGGGTCCTACGAGCAGTACTTC.

This clonotype has a handful of counts. This chain joins TRBV5-6 and TRBJ2-3; the D gene is possibly TRBD1 (6 bases). Germline assignment: CDR1 SGHDT and CDR2 YYEEEE. Trimming shortened V by 6 bases and J by 0 bases, and 14 bases separated the two germline ends. This CDR3 has 15 amino acids. The CDR3 bases are TGTGCCAGCACCTACAGGGCCCTTAGCACAGATACGCAGTATTTT. Translating it yields CASTYRALSTDTQYF.

This clonotype has ten or more counts. The chain is built from TRBV5-1 and TRBJ2-1; D may be TRBD2 (5 bases). The germline V and J ends were trimmed by 4 bases and 8 bases, with 22 bases remaining between them. Germline V gives CDR1 SGHRS, CDR2 YFSETQ. This CDR3 spans 16 amino acids. DNA of the CDR3: TGCGCCAGCAGCCGCCCTATCCTGGACTCTAGGGATGAGCAGTTCTTC. This gives the protein CASSRPILDSRDEQFF.

CDR3 DNA sequence: TGTGCCACCAGCAGAGGCGGGAGGGCCTTCAATGAGCAGTTCTTC. This gives the protein CATSRGGRAFNEQFF. V and J are TRBV15 and TRBJ2-1, with TRBD2 matching 9 bases. The length of the CDR3 is 15 residues. The germline V gene encodes CDR1 LNHNV and CDR2 YYDKDF (reference sequence). With 1 base clipped from V and 6 bases from J, the junction kept 4 bases outside the gene matches.

This clonotype was detected only a few times. The chain is built from TRBV20-1 and TRBJ1-5; tentatively, D is TRBD1 (5 bases). The CDR3 loop spans 15 amino acids. Germline V CDR1 and CDR2: DFQATT, SNEGSKA (reference sequence). V lost 6 bases and J 0 bases, leaving 15 bases between the germline ends. CDR3 loop: CSATDVGDSNQPQHF. The CDR3 DNA reads TGCAGTGCAACAGACGTAGGGGATAGCAATCAGCCCCAGCATTTT.

The J gene is TRBJ1-4, the V gene TRBV5-1, with TRBD1 matching 8 bases. The CDR3 extends over 14 amino acids. V trimming: 6 bases; J trimming: 3 bases; junction bases outside the gene matches: 4. Germline CDR1 and CDR2: SGHRS and YFSETQ. The CDR3 nucleotides are TGCGCCAGCACCGGGGACAGGCCTAATGAAAAACTGTTTTTT. This encodes CASTGDRPNEKLFF.